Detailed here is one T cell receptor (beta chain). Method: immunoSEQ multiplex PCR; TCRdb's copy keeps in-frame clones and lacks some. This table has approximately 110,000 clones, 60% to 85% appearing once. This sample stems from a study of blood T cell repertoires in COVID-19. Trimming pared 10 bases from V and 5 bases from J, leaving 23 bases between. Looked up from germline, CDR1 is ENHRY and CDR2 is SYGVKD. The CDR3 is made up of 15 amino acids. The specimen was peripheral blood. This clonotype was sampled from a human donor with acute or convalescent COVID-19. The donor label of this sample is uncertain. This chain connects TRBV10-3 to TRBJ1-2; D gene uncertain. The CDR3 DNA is TGTGCCACTACAAAGGAGGGATCCGGCTTATATGGCTACACCTTC. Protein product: CATTKEGSGLYGYTF.